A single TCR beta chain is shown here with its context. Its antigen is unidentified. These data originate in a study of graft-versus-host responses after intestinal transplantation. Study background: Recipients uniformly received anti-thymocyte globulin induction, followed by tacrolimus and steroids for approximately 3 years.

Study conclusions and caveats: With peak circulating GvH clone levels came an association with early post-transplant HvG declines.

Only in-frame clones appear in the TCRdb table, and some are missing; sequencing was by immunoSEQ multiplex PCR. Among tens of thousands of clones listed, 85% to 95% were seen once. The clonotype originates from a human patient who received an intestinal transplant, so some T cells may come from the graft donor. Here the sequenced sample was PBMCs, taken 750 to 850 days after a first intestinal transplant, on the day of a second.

As DNA, the CDR3 is TGCGCCAGCAGCGTCCTGGGGGGCACCTATAATTCACCCCTCCACTTT. Protein sequence: CASSVLGGTYNSPLHF. The chain links TRBV5-1 to TRBJ1-6; D possibly corresponds to TRBD1 (6 bases). The V gene's germline CDR1 is SGHRS and CDR2 YFSETQ. The ends were cut back, 4 bases at V and 2 bases at J, with 13 bases in the middle. The CDR3 length is 16 residues.